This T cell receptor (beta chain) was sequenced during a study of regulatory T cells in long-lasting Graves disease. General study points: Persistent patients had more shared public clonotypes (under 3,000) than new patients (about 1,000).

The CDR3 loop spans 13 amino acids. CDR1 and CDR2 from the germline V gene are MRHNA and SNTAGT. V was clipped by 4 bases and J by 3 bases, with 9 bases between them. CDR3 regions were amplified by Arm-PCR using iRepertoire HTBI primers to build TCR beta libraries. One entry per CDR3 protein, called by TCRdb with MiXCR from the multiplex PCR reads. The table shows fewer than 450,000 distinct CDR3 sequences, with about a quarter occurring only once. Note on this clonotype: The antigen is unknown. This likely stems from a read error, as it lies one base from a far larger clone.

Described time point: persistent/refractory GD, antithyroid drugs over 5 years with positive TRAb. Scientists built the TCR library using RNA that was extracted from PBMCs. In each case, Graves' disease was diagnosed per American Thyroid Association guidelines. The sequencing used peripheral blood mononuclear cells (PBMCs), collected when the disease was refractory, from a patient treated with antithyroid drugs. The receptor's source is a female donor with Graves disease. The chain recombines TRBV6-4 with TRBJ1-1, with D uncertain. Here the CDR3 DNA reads TGTGCCAGCAGTGGAGAGGGTCACACTGAAGCTTTCTTT. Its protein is CASSGEGHTEAFF.